This passage covers 22 T cell receptor beta chains from one sample sequenced in a study of blood T cell repertoires in COVID-19 (dated by TCRdb to 2020 to 2021). The library relied on the immunoSEQ multiplex PCR assay. What TCRdb holds here is the immuneACCESS table cut down to in-frame rearrangements. Part of the clones is not present; checked against another copy, under half of the missing clones reflect an unresolved V gene, and the others are unexplained. Within this sample are some 20,000 clones, with about 85% of them counted one time only. The ten largest make up roughly 7.9% of the sample. Sequences were obtained from peripheral blood. The receptors shown here come from a human donor with active COVID-19. The donor label of this sample is uncertain.

The V gene is TRBV9, the J gene TRBJ1-2; perhaps TRBD1 as D (5 bases). Trimming took off 4 bases at V and 5 bases at J, with 24 bases between the two ends. This CDR3 has 17 amino acids. CDR1 SGDLS and CDR2 YYNGEE come from the germline V gene. The CDR3 region is CASSTSGGDLISYGYTF. The CDR3 bases are TGTGCCAGCAGCACCTCCGGCGGGGACTTGATAAGTTATGGCTACACCTTC.

This clone appeared once. The chain combines TRBV7-9 with TRBJ2-7, with TRBD1 matching 9 bases. CDR3 length equals 15 residues. The germline V gene has CDR1 SEHNR and CDR2 FQNEAQ (reference sequence). The V gene end was trimmed by 3 bases and the J gene end by 5 bases; junction bases not matched to a gene: 8. The CDR3 reads CASSFLPGQGDEQYF. In DNA form, the CDR3 reads TGTGCCAGCAGCTTCCTCCCGGGACAGGGAGACGAGCAGTACTTC.

The V and J genes are TRBV5-5 and TRBJ2-7; D is uncertain. Trimming took off 0 bases at V and 2 bases at J, with 9 bases between the two ends. The length of the CDR3 is 14 residues. In germline, CDR1 is SGHKS, CDR2 YYEKEE (reference sequence). In nucleotides, the CDR3 is TGTGCCAGCAGCTTGGTGTTACAGCCCTACGAGCAGTACTTC. Protein sequence: CASSLVLQPYEQYF.

V usage is TRBV2 and J usage is TRBJ2-7; maybe TRBD1 (6 bases). The CDR3 spans 14 residues. CDR1 and CDR2 (germline): SNHLY, FYNNEI. Between the trimmed V and J ends, which lost 4 bases and 3 bases, there was a span of 13 bases. The CDR3 is CASSVRGGIYEQYF. The CDR3 nucleotides are TGTGCCAGCAGTGTCCGAGGGGGTATCTACGAGCAGTACTTC. Full variable domain (outside the CDR3, taken from reference TRBV2 and TRBJ2-7): EPEVTQTPSHQVTQMGQEVILRCVPISNHLYFYWYRQILGQKVEFLVSFYNNEISEKSEIFDDQFSVERPDGSNFTLKIRSTKLEDSAMYFCASSVRGGIYEQYFGPGTRLTVT.

This clone came up once. The chain carries TRBV9 and TRBJ1-2, with 7 positions matching TRBD1. After removal of 0 bases from V and 6 bases from J, the junction contained 5 bases not matched to a gene. The CDR3 length is 14 residues. CDR1 and CDR2 (germline): SGDLS, YYNGEE. The CDR3 nucleotides are TGTGCCAGCAGCGTAGATCGACAGGGAGATGGCTACACCTTC. Translation gives CASSVDRQGDGYTF.

The chain combines TRBV10-3 with TRBJ2-3; 14 bases agree with TRBD2. Germline-derived CDR1 and CDR2 are ENHRY and SYGVKD. CDR3 length equals 16 residues. The trim removed 5 bases at V and 6 bases at J, leaving 7 bases unmatched. The DNA for the CDR3 is TGTGCCATCAGTTTGGGACTAGCGGGAGAGGGCGATACGCAGTATTTT. This codes for CAISLGLAGEGDTQYF.

This clone has a single count. This chain joins TRBV7-9 and TRBJ2-1; 13 nucleotides align to TRBD2. This CDR3 comprises 17 residues. After removal of 5 bases from V and 8 bases from J, the junction contained 12 bases not matched to a gene. Germline CDR1 reads SEHNR; CDR2 reads FQNEAQ (reference sequence). CDR3 region: CASSPGLAGVYGDEQFF. The CDR3 DNA sequence: TGTGCCAGCAGCCCTGGACTAGCGGGAGTGTACGGCGATGAGCAGTTCTTC.

The chain employs TRBV19 and TRBJ2-3, with TRBD2 matching over 13 bases. J lost 2 bases, V lost 5 bases, and 7 bases had no gene match. CDR3 size: 17 residues. Germline V gene lookup returns CDR1 LNHDA and CDR2 SQIVND (reference sequence). CDR3 nucleotides: TGTGCCAGTAGTCCCCGGACTAGCGGGAGTTTCACAGATACGCAGTATTTT. Translation: CASSPRTSGSFTDTQYF. The full variable domain, in which reference TRBV19 and TRBJ2-3 provide the parts outside the CDR3, is DGGITQSPKYLFRKEGQNVTLSCEQNLNHDAMYWYRQDPGQGLRLIYYSQIVNDFQKGDIAEGYSVSREKKESFPLTVTSAQKNPTAFYLCASSPRTSGSFTDTQYFGPGTRLTVL.

J is TRBJ2-7 and V is TRBV18; tentative D call: TRBD2 (5 bases). Trimming cost V 3 bases and J 3 bases, with 9 bases left between them. The CDR3 runs 13 residues. From germline, CDR1 is KGHSH and CDR2 LQKENI. CDR3 sequence reads: CASSPRELYEQYF. DNA of the CDR3: TGTGCCAGCTCACCCCGGGAACTCTACGAGCAGTACTTC.

This chain joins TRBV11-2 and TRBJ2-5; TRBD1 agrees at 8 bases. V lost 0 bases to trimming and J lost 5 bases; unmatched junction nucleotides: 5. Germline V gene lookup returns CDR1 SGHAT and CDR2 FQNNGV. This CDR3 contains 15 residues. CDR3 sequence (DNA): TGTGCCAGCAGCTTAGATCAGGGGGCCTGGGAGACCCAGTACTTC. Amino acid sequence: CASSLDQGAWETQYF.

The rearrangement joins TRBV27 to TRBJ1-1, with 10 nucleotides matching TRBD1. The CDR3 consists of 13 residues. Trimming removed 8 bases from V and 4 bases from J; junction bases left unmatched: 4. CDR1 and CDR2 (germline): MNHEY, SMNVEV (reference sequence). The chain's CDR3 is CASSGQGVTEAFF. For the CDR3, the DNA is TGTGCCAGCTCCGGACAGGGGGTCACTGAAGCTTTCTTT.

The rearrangement joins TRBV28 to TRBJ2-5; tentatively, D is TRBD1 (6 bases). The CDR3 runs to 14 residues. Germline V gives CDR1 MDHEN, CDR2 SYDVKM. With 7 bases removed from V and 4 bases from J, the gap between germline ends came to 16 bases. CDR3 nucleotide sequence: TGTGCCAGCATCAAGGGGGACACCCCAGAGACCCAGTACTTC. This translates into CASIKGDTPETQYF.

The chain recombines TRBV30 with TRBJ2-7, with D uncertain. CDR1 and CDR2 from the germline V gene are GTSNPN and SVGIG (reference sequence). V was clipped by 0 bases and J by 3 bases, with 15 bases between them. This CDR3 region has 15 residues. CDR3 residues: CAWSVKGRGLYEQYF. The CDR3 DNA reads TGTGCCTGGAGTGTAAAAGGCCGCGGTCTCTACGAGCAGTACTTC.

To note about this clone: An end of the junction differs from the germline gene, which may be a read error. V gene TRBV19 combines with J gene TRBJ2-3; 9 bases align to TRBD1. Germline V gene data show CDR1 as LNHDA and CDR2 as SQIVND (reference sequence). The CDR3 is 12 amino acids. CDR3 protein: CATTHRDRETIF. CDR3 in DNA: TGTGCCACCACACACCGGGACAGGGAAACGATTTTT.

The rearrangement uses TRBV5-1 and TRBJ2-1; 9 bases map to TRBD2. The J segment lost 7 bases and the V segment lost 4 bases, leaving 15 bases of the junction unmatched. There are 17 residues in the CDR3. Looked up from germline, CDR1 is SGHRS and CDR2 is YFSETQ. CDR3: CASSLGVGSGSLNEQFF. The CDR3 DNA is TGCGCCAGCAGCCTCGGCGTGGGTAGCGGGAGTTTAAATGAGCAGTTCTTC.

V is TRBV3-1 (or the pseudogene TRBV3-2) and J is TRBJ2-1, with D possibly TRBD2 on 5 matching bases. V dropped 4 bases and J dropped 5 bases, with 9 bases sitting between them. This CDR3 is 13 amino acids long. Germline V gene data show CDR1 as LGHDT and CDR2 as YNNKEL (reference sequence). The CDR3 DNA is TGTGCCAGCAGCCCCCCGACTAACAATGAGCAGTTCTTC. Translating it yields CASSPPTNNEQFF.

The chain joins TRBV7-9 to TRBJ2-1, with 8 nucleotides matching TRBD2. The CDR3 sequence is 15 residues long. Unmatched junction bases numbered 8, after V lost 5 bases and J lost 5 bases. Germline values: CDR1 SEHNR, CDR2 FQNEAQ (reference sequence). The CDR3 DNA reads TGTGCCAGCAGCCCTCGGGGGCGGGGGGACAATGAGCAGTTCTTC. This sequence encodes CASSPRGRGDNEQFF.

The chain's CDR3 is CATSDTYSEKLFF. The DNA for the CDR3 is TGTGCCACCAGTGATACATACAGTGAAAAACTGTTTTTT. The V and J genes are TRBV24-1 and TRBJ1-4; D call uncertain. V dropped 3 bases and J dropped 7 bases, with 8 bases sitting between them. This CDR3 contains 13 residues. Germline assignment: CDR1 KGHDR and CDR2 SFDVKD.

The V and J genes are TRBV2 and TRBJ2-3; no clear D gene. The germline V gene has CDR1 SNHLY and CDR2 FYNNEI. The CDR3 is 12 residues long. V lost 6 bases and J lost 2, with 6 bases in between. CDR3 sequence reads: CASRAYTDTQYF. CDR3 sequence (DNA): TGTGCCAGCAGAGCTTACACAGATACGCAGTATTTT. The whole variable domain, filled in from reference TRBV2 and TRBJ2-3, reads EPEVTQTPSHQVTQMGQEVILRCVPISNHLYFYWYRQILGQKVEFLVSFYNNEISEKSEIFDDQFSVERPDGSNFTLKIRSTKLEDSAMYFCASRAYTDTQYFGPGTRLTVL.

The chain combines TRBV5-1 with TRBJ2-2; 8 bases fit TRBD1. V gave up 0 bases and J gave up 6 bases; unmatched junction bases: 1. The length of the CDR3 is 14 residues. CDR1 SGHRS and CDR2 YFSETQ come from the germline V gene. The CDR3 DNA reads as TGCGCCAGCAGCTTGGGACAGGGGTCCGGGGAGCTGTTTTTT. Translation: CASSLGQGSGELFF. The full variable domain, rest sourced from reference TRBV5-1 and TRBJ2-2, is KAGVTQTPRYLIKTRGQQVTLSCSPISGHRSVSWYQQTPGQGLQFLFEYFSETQRNKGNFPGRFSGRQFSNSRSEMNVSTLELGDSALYLCASSLGQGSGELFFGEGSRLTVL.

The rearrangement joins TRBV9 to TRBJ2-1, with TRBD2 matching 14 bases. This CDR3 region has 16 residues. Germline loops: CDR1 SGDLS, CDR2 YYNGEE. Unmatched junction bases numbered 5, after V lost 2 bases and J lost 7 bases. The CDR3 is CASSVRTSGGNNEQFF. The CDR3 coding sequence is TGTGCCAGCAGCGTTCGGACTAGCGGGGGGAATAATGAGCAGTTCTTC.

The V gene is TRBV6-5, the J gene TRBJ1-1, with D possibly TRBD1 on 5 matching bases. There are 15 residues in the CDR3. Trimming cost V 5 bases and J 4 bases, with 17 bases left between them. Germline loops: CDR1 MNHEY, CDR2 SVGAGI. CDR3 nucleotides: TGTGCCAGCAGTACTTTCATAGGGGTTGCCACTGAAGCTTTCTTT. The encoded protein is CASSTFIGVATEAFF.